What follows is one T cell receptor (beta chain) and its context. Its matching antigen is unknown. An end of the junction does not agree with germline; a read error may underlie this. This sample stems from a study of T-cell reconstitution after alpha-beta-depleted transplantation in children. The CDR3 sequence is 14 residues long. In germline, CDR1 is SGHKS, CDR2 YYEKEE (reference sequence). Unique molecular identifiers were incorporated when the TCRbeta library was constructed. Via MiXCR, TCRdb re-called the PCR reads, giving one row per CDR3 protein. Of hundreds of thousands of distinct CDR3 sequences in the sample, about a sixth are singletons; the top ten hold 35% to 50%. Notes on the study in general: There were reportedly several hundred expanded graft clones from which alpha-beta T cells came about two months after transplant. Several patients had high TCRbeta diversity at day 60; it came from surviving recipient T cells and thymic progenitors. T-cell numbers and diversity, one year after transplant, stemmed largely from T cells that were newly produced.

The sequencing used PBMCs, mostly from graft donor cells, collected 360 days after TCRalphabeta/CD19-depleted stem cell transplant. This receptor was obtained from a male patient aged 2-10 years who had a stem cell transplant for acute lymphoblastic leukemia, so the T cells may come from the graft donor. J is TRBJ2-7 and V is TRBV5-5, with 8 bases that match TRBD1. For the CDR3, the DNA is TGTGCCAGCAGTTTGGACAGGGCCGTATACGAGCAGTACTTC. This translates into CASSLDRAVYEQYF. Based on the CDR3 plus reference TRBV5-5 and TRBJ2-7, the full variable domain is DAGVTQSPTHLIKTRGQQVTLRCSPISGHKSVSWYQQVLGQGPQFIFQYYEKEERGRGNFPDRFSARQFPNYSSELNVNALLLGDSALYLCASSLDRAVYEQYFGPGTRLTVT.